These T cell receptor beta chains were read from a single sample in a study of T cell repertoires in cytomegalovirus infection. TCRdb reprocessed the reads with MiXCR, giving one entry per CDR3 protein. This sample has 400,000 or so distinct CDR3 sequences; roughly a third occur once, and the top ten carry roughly an eighth. Material for sequencing was PBMCs. These receptors all stem from a human donor in good health (CMV status not recorded). Some clones in this sample may be carry-over from other donors' samples. Each CDR3 is given with its conserved first and last residue. Fields, in order: V gene, J gene, D gene, clone size, CDR3 protein, CDR3 DNA. The D gene is left open where the match is weak. The listing skips clone size in some rows; elsewhere it reads once, few, many or a size class.

>TRBV7-8|TRBJ1-2|TRBD1|many
CASSLGQGRMDGYTF
TGTGCCAGCAGCTTAGGACAGGGCAGGATGGATGGCTACACCTTC
>TRBV7-8|TRBJ2-2|TRBD2|many
CASSSGTSGTNTGELFF
TGTGCCAGCAGCTCCGGGACTAGCGGAACGAACACCGGGGAGCTGTTTTTT
>TRBV20-1|TRBJ2-5|TRBD1|.
CSARTGQETQYF
TGCAGTGCCAGGACAGGGCAAGAGACCCAGTACTTC
>TRBV10-2|TRBJ1-1|.|.
CASSLTGALPEAFF
TGCGCCAGCAGTTTGACAGGTGCCTTACCTGAAGCTTTCTTT
>TRBV7-8|TRBJ1-1|TRBD1|many
CASSSSNAGGNTEAFF
TGTGCCAGCAGCTCGTCAAATGCAGGGGGGAACACTGAAGCTTTCTTT
>TRBV6-5|TRBJ2-5|.|.
CASSYSGVGETQYF
TGTGCCAGCAGTTACAGTGGGGTAGGCGAGACCCAGTACTTC
>TRBV19|TRBJ1-1|.|few
CASSSPVGQQLNTEAFF
TGTGCCAGTAGTAGCCCCGTTGGACAGCAGCTGAACACTGAAGCTTTCTTT
>TRBV5-5|TRBJ2-1|TRBD1|.
CASSGDRARNEQFF
TGTGCCAGCAGCGGGGACAGGGCCCGTAATGAGCAGTTCTTC
>TRBV20-1|TRBJ1-5|.|few
CSAGDMSNQPQHF
TGCAGTGCTGGGGACATGAGCAATCAGCCCCAGCATTTT
>TRBV27|TRBJ1-2|.|.
CASSLSAGRRGYTF
TGTGCCAGCAGTTTATCGGCAGGGCGGAGGGGCTACACCTTC
>TRBV7-9|TRBJ2-6|.|many
CASSSPDVGSGANVLTF
TGTGCCAGCAGCTCCCCCGACGTGGGCTCTGGGGCCAACGTCCTGACTTTC
>TRBV10-2|TRBJ1-5|.|.
CASSERNDQPQHF
TGCGCCAGCAGTGAAAGAAACGACCAGCCCCAGCATTTT
>TRBV19|TRBJ1-3|.|few
CASRTDGNTIYF
TGTGCCAGTCGGACGGACGGAAACACCATATATTTT
>TRBV5-3|TRBJ2-7|TRBD2|.
CASSKSGGTPYEQYF
TGTGCCAGCAGCAAAAGCGGGGGGACCCCCTACGAGCAGTACTTC
>TRBV7-6|TRBJ1-1|.|.
CASRRGGDTEAFF
TGTGCCAGCAGGAGAGGGGGAGACACTGAAGCTTTCTTT
>TRBV20-1|TRBJ1-1|.|.
CSAENPGSTEAFF
TGCAGTGCCGAGAACCCGGGGAGTACTGAAGCTTTCTTT
>TRBV24-1|TRBJ2-5|.|many
CATGGTRGGQETQYF
TGTGCCACCGGCGGGACAAGAGGAGGGCAAGAGACCCAGTACTTC
>TRBV6-4|TRBJ2-1|TRBD2|.
CASSDSAMSGGASNEQFF
TGTGCCAGCAGTGACTCGGCGATGAGCGGGGGGGCTTCGAATGAGCAGTTCTTC
>TRBV5-5|TRBJ1-2|.|.
CASSRGADSIYGYTF
TGTGCCAGCAGCAGGGGGGCGGACTCCATCTATGGCTACACCTTC
>TRBV5-4|TRBJ1-6|.|few
CASSLNRDGDSPLHF
TGTGCCAGCAGCTTGAACCGGGATGGGGATTCACCCCTCCACTTT
>TRBV20-1|TRBJ2-7|.|few
CSASFGYEQYF
TGCAGTGCTAGCTTCGGCTACGAGCAGTACTTC
>TRBV10-3|TRBJ2-7|.|.
CAISQTYEQYF
TGTGCCATCAGTCAGACCTACGAGCAGTACTTC
>TRBV7-9|TRBJ2-1|.|.
CASSLANAQFF
TGTGCCAGCAGCTTAGCGAATGCGCAGTTCTTC
>TRBV12-3/TRBV12-4|TRBJ2-7|.|few
CASSLSATYEQYF
TGTGCCAGCAGTTTATCCGCTACCTACGAGCAGTACTTC
>TRBV20-1|TRBJ1-5|.|.
CSARGAGGTGNQPQHF
TGCAGTGCTAGAGGGGCGGGGGGGACGGGCAATCAGCCCCAGCATTTT
>TRBV7-8|TRBJ2-5|.|many
CASSLAPPGLGETQYF
TGTGCCAGCAGCTTAGCTCCTCCAGGGCTGGGAGAGACCCAGTACTTC
>TRBV6-1|TRBJ1-1|.|many
CASSLTGTLNTEAFF
TGTGCCAGCAGTCTTACCGGGACTCTGAACACTGAAGCTTTCTTT
>TRBV7-2|TRBJ2-7|TRBD2|many
CASSSRREGTPEQYF
TGTGCCAGCAGCTCGAGGCGGGAGGGGACCCCCGAGCAGTACTTC
>TRBV5-6|TRBJ1-6|.|.
CASSLSGADPLHF
TGTGCCAGCAGCTTGTCAGGAGCAGACCCCCTCCACTTT
>TRBV6-6|TRBJ2-7|.|few
CASSPPSSGTPYEQYF
TGTGCCAGCAGTCCCCCCTCGTCCGGAACCCCCTACGAGCAGTACTTC
>TRBV7-6|TRBJ2-3|TRBD1|many
CASSLGDRDPDTQYF
TGTGCCAGCAGCTTAGGGGACAGGGACCCAGATACGCAGTATTTT
>TRBV24-1|TRBJ1-2|TRBD1|.
CATSDFWGQAYTF
TGTGCCACCAGTGATTTTTGGGGACAGGCATACACCTTC
>TRBV12-3/TRBV12-4|TRBJ1-1|.|.
CASSYQVAGGTEAFF
TGTGCCAGCAGTTACCAGGTGGCCGGTGGCACTGAAGCTTTCTTT
>TRBV6-2/TRBV6-3|TRBJ2-7|.|few
CASRTGQGGNYEQYF
TGTGCCAGCAGGACGGGCCAAGGGGGGAACTACGAGCAGTACTTC
>TRBV6-1|TRBJ1-4|.|few
CASSDGADNEKLFF
TGTGCCAGCAGTGACGGGGCAGATAATGAAAAACTGTTTTTT
>TRBV6-2/TRBV6-3|TRBJ2-2|TRBD1|.
CASSTGQGGSGELFF
TGTGCCAGCAGTACTGGACAGGGCGGTTCCGGGGAGCTGTTTTTT
>TRBV2|TRBJ1-6|.|.
CASSEAYSPLHF
TGTGCCAGCAGCGAAGCGTATTCACCCCTCCACTTT
>TRBV4-2|TRBJ1-4|TRBD1|few
CASSQNTGTGGGKLFF
TGTGCCAGCAGCCAAAATACCGGGACAGGTGGCGGGAAACTGTTTTTT
>TRBV24-1|TRBJ2-6|TRBD2|.
CATSAGAGGDTSGANVLTF
TGTGCCACCAGTGCCGGCGCCGGGGGGGACACGTCTGGGGCCAACGTCCTGACTTTC
>TRBV19|TRBJ2-1|TRBD2|.
CASSIDPSGGYFYNEQFF
TGTGCCAGTAGTATAGATCCTAGCGGGGGGTACTTTTACAATGAGCAGTTCTTC
>TRBV7-2|TRBJ1-5|TRBD1|many
CASSLGQGMDNQPQHF
TGTGCCAGCAGCCTAGGACAGGGCATGGACAATCAGCCCCAGCATTTT
>TRBV14|TRBJ1-1|TRBD1|few
CASSLRTGRLDTEAFF
TGTGCCAGCAGCCTAAGGACAGGGAGGTTGGACACTGAAGCTTTCTTT
>TRBV27|TRBJ1-5|TRBD1|.
CASSSQPTGPNQPQHF
TGTGCCAGCAGTTCCCAACCGACAGGGCCCAATCAGCCCCAGCATTTT
>TRBV9|TRBJ2-3|.|.
CASSLLMTADTQYF
TGTGCCAGCAGCCTATTGATGACGGCAGATACGCAGTATTTT
>TRBV15|TRBJ2-1|TRBD1|.
CATSRLPGQGSSYNEQFF
TGTGCCACCAGCAGATTACCGGGACAGGGGAGCTCCTACAATGAGCAGTTCTTC
>TRBV6-8|TRBJ1-4|.|.
CAIRQGQPNEKLFF
TGTGCCATCAGACAAGGACAGCCTAATGAAAAACTGTTTTTT
>TRBV25-1|TRBJ1-1|.|many
CASKDRTEAFF
TGTGCCAGCAAAGATCGGACTGAAGCTTTCTTT
>TRBV10-3|TRBJ1-1|.|.
CAISEYSGTEAFF
TGTGCCATCAGTGAGTACAGTGGCACTGAAGCTTTCTTT
>TRBV7-2|TRBJ1-5|.|many
CASSPGGGHNQPQHF
TGTGCCAGCAGCCCAGGAGGAGGGCACAATCAGCCCCAGCATTTT
>TRBV27|TRBJ1-5|TRBD1|.
CASSLHRGMDQPQHF
TGTGCCAGCAGTTTACACAGGGGGATGGATCAGCCCCAGCATTTT
>TRBV7-9|TRBJ2-5|.|.
CASSLGGGSMGQETPYF
TGTGCCAGCAGCCTAGGTGGAGGATCCATGGGCCAAGAGACACCGTACTTC
>TRBV12-3/TRBV12-4|TRBJ2-6|.|few
CASRLAAGANVLTF
TGTGCCAGCAGACTAGCTGCTGGGGCCAACGTCCTGACTTTC
>TRBV5-6|TRBJ1-1|.|.
CASSLGTADTEAFF
TGTGCCAGCAGCTTGGGGACAGCAGACACTGAAGCTTTCTTT
>TRBV28|TRBJ1-5|.|.
CASSFKQPQHF
TGTGCCAGCAGTTTTAAACAGCCCCAGCATTTT
>TRBV20-1|TRBJ1-5|.|few
CSARDRGGPNSNQPQHF
TGCAGTGCTAGAGACCGGGGAGGGCCAAATAGCAATCAGCCCCAGCATTTT
>TRBV4-1|TRBJ1-2|.|once
CSSSPRDTPSYGYTF
TGCTCCAGCAGCCCCCGGGACACACCTTCCTATGGCTACACCTTC
>TRBV28|TRBJ2-1|TRBD1|few
CASSLDRVGDEQFF
TGTGCCAGCAGTTTGGACAGGGTCGGAGATGAGCAGTTCTTC
>TRBV12-3/TRBV12-4|TRBJ2-3|.|.
CDTTEGGGRTDTQYF
TGTGACACCACGGAGGGAGGGGGCCGCACAGATACGCAGTATTTT
>TRBV6-1|TRBJ1-1|.|many
CASSSSWGNTEAFF
TGTGCCAGCAGTTCCAGCTGGGGGAACACTGAAGCTTTCTTT